Shown below are 20 T cell receptor beta chains from a single sample sequenced in a study of T cells in Graves' hyperthyroidism and ophthalmopathy. Amplified TCR beta CDR3 regions derived from RNA transcripts. In the first-round RT-PCR of the TCR CDR3, the HTBI primer set was used. TCRdb re-derived calls from the multiplex PCR reads in MiXCR, one entry per CDR3 protein. The table includes roughly 530,000 distinct CDR3 sequences, under 20% detected once. Sequencing was performed on blood. These receptor sequences come from a woman aged 18-29 years with Graves' ophthalmopathy.

The chain combines TRBV11-2 with TRBJ2-7; 9 nucleotides match TRBD1. The CDR3 consists of 15 residues. The J segment lost 2 bases and the V segment lost 4 bases, leaving 6 bases of the junction unmatched. Germline V gene lookup returns CDR1 SGHAT and CDR2 FQNNGV. CDR3 amino acids: CASSWGTGRTYEQYF. The CDR3 DNA sequence: TGTGCCAGCAGCTGGGGGACAGGGAGGACCTACGAGCAGTACTTC. Combining the CDR3 with reference TRBV11-2 and TRBJ2-7 gives the whole variable domain EAGVAQSPRYKIIEKRQSVAFWCNPISGHATLYWYQQILGQGPKLLIQFQNNGVVDDSQLPKDRFSAERLKGVDSTLKIQPAKLEDSAVYLCASSWGTGRTYEQYFGPGTRLTVT.

The chain joins TRBV7-6 to TRBJ2-2; 9 bases align to TRBD1. CDR1 is SGHVS and CDR2 is FNYEAQ in the germline V gene. J gave up 2 bases and V 5 bases, and 9 bases lay outside the gene matches. This CDR3 spans 17 amino acids. CDR3 amino acids: CASSPEPGQGNTGELFF. The CDR3, as DNA: TGTGCCAGCAGCCCCGAACCGGGACAGGGAAACACCGGGGAGCTGTTTTTT.

This clonotype was found a few times. V is TRBV20-1 and J is TRBJ1-2; D gene uncertain. This CDR3 has 12 residues. Germline loops: CDR1 DFQATT, CDR2 SNEGSKA (reference sequence). Between the trimmed V and J ends, which lost 4 bases and 4 bases, there was a span of 10 bases. CDR3 sequence reads: CSATGSTYGYTF. The CDR3 nucleotides are TGCAGTGCTACCGGGTCGACCTATGGCTACACCTTC.

The chain recombines TRBV28 with TRBJ2-7; D is unresolved. V was pared by 6 bases and J by 0 bases, with 15 bases between. The CDR3 contains 15 residues. CDR1 and CDR2 (germline): MDHEN, SYDVKM. CDR3 loop: CASSPISSSSYEQYF. CDR3 sequence (DNA): TGTGCCAGCAGCCCCATAAGTTCTAGCTCCTACGAGCAGTACTTC.

The V call is TRBV20-1, the J call TRBJ2-1; D assignment may be TRBD1 or TRBD2 (5 bases each). This CDR3 comprises 16 residues. The germline CDR1 and CDR2 sequences are DFQATT and SNEGSKA (reference sequence). The ends were cut back, 5 bases at V and 2 bases at J, with 19 bases in the middle. The CDR3 protein is CSAEGLGEFAYNEQFF. The CDR3 DNA reads TGCAGTGCTGAGGGGCTCGGGGAGTTCGCCTACAATGAGCAGTTCTTC.

This clonotype was seen at least ten times. The V call is TRBV18, the J call TRBJ1-1; D remains ambiguous. Trimming removed 4 bases at V and 4 bases at J, with 7 bases between. CDR3 size: 12 residues. The germline CDR1 and CDR2 sequences are KGHSH and LQKENI. CDR3 residues: CASSQPGTEAFF. CDR3 coding DNA: TGTGCCAGCTCACAACCGGGCACTGAAGCTTTCTTT.

This clonotype was counted a few times. This rearrangement joins TRBV29-1 to TRBJ2-1; 13 nucleotides match TRBD2. Germline assignment: CDR1 SQVTM and CDR2 ANQGSEA. This CDR3 is 14 amino acids long. V lost 7 bases to trimming and J lost 9 bases; unmatched junction nucleotides: 9. The CDR3 region has the DNA TGCAGCGGGGTAGGACTAGCGGGAGTTGGTGAGCAGTTCTTC. Protein product: CSGVGLAGVGEQFF.

The table lists this clonotype with many counts. This CDR3 is CASRSRTGLITGELFF. CDR3 bases: TGTGCCAGCAGGAGTAGGACAGGGCTTATCACCGGGGAGCTGTTTTTT. The V call is TRBV6-1, the J call TRBJ2-2; 8 bases align to TRBD1. The germline V gene has CDR1 MNHNS and CDR2 SASEGT. The V gene end was trimmed by 6 bases and the J gene end by 4 bases; junction bases not matched to a gene: 10. The CDR3 loop spans 16 amino acids.

This clonotype showed up many times. The V gene is TRBV10-3, the J gene TRBJ1-1, with D hard to call. This CDR3 has 13 residues. Germline-derived CDR1 and CDR2 are ENHRY and SYGVKD. V was trimmed by 4 bases and J by 1 base, leaving 7 bases between them. CDR3 sequence reads: CAISVESNTEAFF. Here the CDR3 DNA reads TGTGCCATCAGTGTCGAATCGAACACTGAAGCTTTCTTT.

This clonotype was recorded a few times. The J gene is TRBJ1-2, the V gene TRBV27; D unclear. This CDR3 has 13 amino acids. V was clipped by 2 bases and J by 7 bases, with 11 bases between them. Germline V gene data show CDR1 as MNHEY and CDR2 as SMNVEV (reference sequence). Here the CDR3 DNA reads TGTGCCAGCAGTTTACGAGGGTTTAGTGGCTACACCTTC. This sequence encodes CASSLRGFSGYTF.

Only a few counts were recorded for this clonotype. The chain combines TRBV20-1 with TRBJ2-2, with D tentatively TRBD1 or TRBD2 (5 bases each). Trimming cost V 2 bases and J 0 bases, with 19 bases left between them. The length of the CDR3 is 18 residues. Germline V gene sequence: CDR1 DFQATT, CDR2 SNEGSKA (reference sequence). CDR3 sequence: CSARRDGKAYANTGELFF. In nucleotides, the CDR3 is TGCAGTGCTAGAAGGGACGGGAAAGCCTATGCGAACACCGGGGAGCTGTTTTTT.

This chain links TRBV6-2 or TRBV6-3 with TRBJ1-1; no definite D call. The CDR3 is 13 amino acids. CDR1 and CDR2 from the germline V gene are MNHEY and SVGEGT. V lost 0 bases to trimming and J lost 6 bases, with 8 bases between them. The CDR3 DNA reads as TGTGCCAGCAGTTACTCGAGGGCAGCTGAAGCTTTCTTT. It is translated as CASSYSRAAEAFF.

This clonotype has ten or more counts. The chain has TRBV5-1 and TRBJ1-1; the D gene is possibly TRBD1 (5 bases). Trimming left V 4 bases short and J 5 bases short, with 15 bases between. In germline, CDR1 is SGHRS, CDR2 YFSETQ. This CDR3 has 14 residues. CDR3 residues: CASSEPSQGTEAFF. CDR3 bases: TGCGCCAGCAGCGAACCGAGCCAGGGTACTGAAGCTTTCTTT.

The CDR3 loop is CASSFPGGGGRRYGYTF. As DNA, the CDR3 is TGTGCCAGCAGCTTCCCCGGAGGTGGGGGGCGCCGGTATGGCTACACCTTC. The V and J genes are TRBV7-8 and TRBJ1-2; a possible D gene is TRBD1 (6 bases). The germline gives CDR1 SGHVS, CDR2 FQNEAQ. The CDR3 sequence is 17 residues long. Trimming removed 3 bases from V and 5 bases from J, with 22 bases in between.

In regard to this clonotype: It may be a read error: a sequence one base away is much more abundant. The chain uses TRBV7-2 and TRBJ1-5; TRBD1 matches at 8 bases. The ends lost 5 bases at V and 8 bases at J; junction bases unmatched: 11. The germline V gene has CDR1 SGHTA and CDR2 FQGNSA. The CDR3 length is 15 residues. The CDR3 here is CASSLRDRTTEPQHF. The CDR3, as DNA: TGTGCCAGCAGCCTCCGGGACAGGACCACTGAGCCCCAGCATTTT.

This clonotype occurred a few times. V gene TRBV19 combines with J gene TRBJ2-2; TRBD1 agrees at 8 bases. The CDR3 runs 13 residues. The J segment lost 4 bases and the V segment lost 9 bases, leaving 4 bases of the junction unmatched. Germline CDR1 reads LNHDA; CDR2 reads SQIVND (reference sequence). The CDR3 loop is CASGQGSTGELFF. The DNA for the CDR3 is TGTGCCAGCGGACAGGGAAGCACCGGGGAGCTGTTTTTT.

Notes on this clonotype: A much larger clone is a single base away; this may be a read error. V and J are TRBV29-1 and TRBJ2-1; D is perhaps TRBD2 (7 bases). CDR3 length: 14 amino acids. Germline lookup yields CDR1 SQVTM and CDR2 ANQGSEA. The CDR3 coding sequence is TGCGGCGTTGAAGGGGGGGGCAGGTACAATGAGCAGTTCTTC. Translating it yields CGVEGGGRYNEQFF.

In this sample, this clonotype turned up many times. CDR3 nucleotides: TGCGCCAGCAGCCGAGACAGGGCTCTCGGGAACACTGAAGCTTTCTTT. This sequence encodes CASSRDRALGNTEAFF. The chain uses TRBV5-1 and TRBJ1-1, with 7 bases that match TRBD1. The germline V gene encodes CDR1 SGHRS and CDR2 YFSETQ. J was trimmed by 1 base and V by 4 bases; bases with no gene match: 10. This CDR3 has 16 residues. The whole variable domain, remainder taken from reference TRBV5-1 and TRBJ1-1, is KAGVTQTPRYLIKTRGQQVTLSCSPISGHRSVSWYQQTPGQGLQFLFEYFSETQRNKGNFPGRFSGRQFSNSRSEMNVSTLELGDSALYLCASSRDRALGNTEAFFGQGTRLTVV.

V is TRBV4-1 and J is TRBJ1-1; D is unclear. In germline, CDR1 is MGHRA, CDR2 YSYEKL. The CDR3 spans 14 residues. Trimming pared 0 bases from V and 5 bases from J, leaving 10 bases between. The CDR3 coding sequence is TGCGCCAGCAGCCAAGAGACAAAGGGAACTGAAGCTTTCTTT. Translation: CASSQETKGTEAFF.

Ten or more counts support this clonotype. This chain uses TRBV3-1 with TRBJ1-2; a weak D match, TRBD1 (5 bases). This CDR3 region has 12 residues. V lost 4 bases to trimming and J lost 8 bases, with 11 bases between them. The germline V gene has CDR1 LGHDT and CDR2 YNNKEL (reference sequence). The CDR3 DNA reads TGTGCCAGCAGCCTACCGGGGGGAGGCTACACCTTC. Encoded protein: CASSLPGGGYTF. Full variable domain (rest looked up from reference TRBV3-1 and TRBJ1-2): DTAVSQTPKYLVTQMGNDKSIKCEQNLGHDTMYWYKQDSKKFLKIMFSYNNKELIINETVPNRFSPKSPDKAHLNLHINSLELGDSAVYFCASSLPGGGYTFGSGTRLTVV.